This T cell receptor (beta chain) was sequenced for a study of control samples from healthy donors and cancer patients. Sequenced by immunoSEQ multiplex PCR; TCRdb stores in-frame clones only, minus some. The repertoire holds roughly 100,000 clones, about 90% seen once, with around 14% in the top ten. The CDR3 spans 15 residues. V lost 2 bases to trimming and J lost 8 bases; unmatched junction nucleotides: 11. CDR1 is SEHNR and CDR2 is FQNEAQ in the germline V gene (reference sequence). The rearrangement uses TRBV7-9 and TRBJ1-1; 7 bases line up with TRBD1. The receptor was derived from a man under 40 in good health. Source material: blood. The CDR3 coding sequence is TGTGCCAGCAGCTTAATCCTGGACAGGAGAAACGAAGCTTTCTTT. This codes for CASSLILDRRNEAFF.